The 23 T cell receptor beta chains below come from one sample, sequenced in a study of T cell clonotyping in hematopoietic cell transplantation. Profiling relied on immunoSEQ multiplex PCR, and the TCRdb table lists in-frame clones only, not all of them. Of about 19,000 clones listed, approximately 80% are singletons. Sequencing input: peripheral blood mononuclear cells. All receptors derive from a man in his sixties in good health. Some clones in this sample may be carry-over from other donors' samples.

The rearrangement joins TRBV5-6 to TRBJ2-2; no definite D call. Deletions cut 2 bases from V and 6 bases from J, with 5 bases between. Germline CDR1 reads SGHDT; CDR2 reads YYEEEE. The CDR3 runs to 12 residues. The CDR3 region is CASSFGSGELFF. CDR3 bases: TGTGCCAGCAGCTTCGGCTCCGGGGAGCTGTTTTTT.

This chain joins TRBV9 and TRBJ2-1; 7 nucleotides line up with TRBD2. CDR3 size: 17 residues. J was trimmed by 2 bases and V by 0 bases; bases with no gene match: 8. Germline V gene data show CDR1 as SGDLS and CDR2 as YYNGEE. The CDR3 DNA is TGTGCCAGCAGCGTAGATGGAGATGGGGGGGCCTACAATGAGCAGTTCTTC. Translated, it gives CASSVDGDGGAYNEQFF.

This sequence joins TRBV30 and TRBJ1-1; no clear D. Germline V gene sequence: CDR1 GTSNPN, CDR2 SVGIG (reference sequence). Trimming took 1 base from V and 9 from J, leaving 12 bases between them. The CDR3 is made up of 12 amino acids. The CDR3 DNA reads as TGTGCCTGGAGTGCCAACAGTAATAAAGCTTTCTTT. It is translated as CAWSANSNKAFF.

The table lists this clone with a few counts. The rearrangement links TRBV6-6 to TRBJ1-1; D gene ambiguous. V lost 4 bases and J 6 bases, leaving 18 bases between the germline ends. This CDR3 is built from 15 residues. Germline V CDR1 and CDR2: MNHNY, SVGAGI (reference sequence). For the CDR3, the DNA is TGTGCCAGCAGTTGGGCTATAACTCAAAACGCTGAAGCTTTCTTT. Its translation: CASSWAITQNAEAFF.

The chain carries TRBV6-1 and TRBJ1-5, with unresolved D. This CDR3 region has 15 residues. Trimming removed 4 bases at V and 2 bases at J, with 12 bases between. Germline CDR1 and CDR2: MNHNS and SASEGT. The CDR3 bases are TGTGCCAGCAGTGGATGGGAATTCGGCAATCAGCCCCAGCATTTT. Encoded protein: CASSGWEFGNQPQHF.

The rearrangement uses TRBV5-1 and TRBJ2-7; perhaps TRBD2 as D (7 bases). V dropped 4 bases and J dropped 3 bases, with 23 bases sitting between them. Germline loops: CDR1 SGHRS, CDR2 YFSETQ. The CDR3 length is 17 residues. CDR3 DNA sequence: TGCGCCAGCAGCCACTGGGGGCGGGAGACTACCCTCTACGAGCAGTACTTC. This encodes CASSHWGRETTLYEQYF.

The chain couples TRBV7-9 to TRBJ2-5; 13 nucleotides align to TRBD2. The ends lost 4 bases at V and 2 bases at J; junction bases unmatched: 7. Per germline, CDR1 SEHNR and CDR2 FQNEAQ (reference sequence). This CDR3 has 17 amino acids. CDR3 region: CASSSPGLAGLQETQYF. In DNA form, the CDR3 reads TGTGCCAGCAGCTCCCCGGGACTAGCGGGGCTACAAGAGACCCAGTACTTC.

The chain recombines TRBV4-1 with TRBJ2-2; 10 nucleotides align to TRBD2. Germline CDR1 and CDR2: MGHRA and YSYEKL. Trimming at V came to 4 bases and at J to 4 bases, leaving 6 bases not matched to a gene. The CDR3 is made up of 16 amino acids. CDR3 protein: CASSLKSGRVTGELFF. As DNA, the CDR3 is TGCGCCAGCAGCCTAAAAAGCGGGAGGGTCACCGGGGAGCTGTTTTTT.

The V and J genes are TRBV5-4 and TRBJ2-7; D unclear. Germline V gene data show CDR1 as SGHNT and CDR2 as YYREEE (reference sequence). CDR3 length: 17 residues. Trimming left V 0 bases short and J 5 bases short, with 21 bases between. In nucleotides, the CDR3 is TGTGCCAGCAGCTTGGATGGGCCCCTAGGCGAGAAAGACGAGCAGTACTTC. Protein product: CASSLDGPLGEKDEQYF.

Concerning this clone itself: The junction and the germline gene differ at one end; a read error may be behind it. The chain couples TRBV25-1 to TRBJ1-2, with no clear D. The CDR3 covers 13 residues. Germline V CDR1 and CDR2: MGHDK, SYGVNS. The CDR3 sequence: CASSGSQAYGYTF. CDR3 in DNA: TGCGCCAGCAGTGGTAGTCAGGCCTATGGCTACACCTTC.

The chain couples TRBV5-4 to TRBJ1-1, with D tentatively TRBD1 (5 bases). With 2 bases removed from V and 5 bases from J, the gap between germline ends came to 19 bases. Germline V gives CDR1 SGHNT, CDR2 YYREEE (reference sequence). The CDR3 has 16 residues. This CDR3 is CASSFFRVNLRTEAFF. The CDR3 DNA reads TGTGCCAGCAGCTTTTTCAGGGTCAACCTCAGGACTGAAGCTTTCTTT.

The chain uses TRBV7-2 and TRBJ1-4; TRBD1 matches 7 bases. The CDR3 totals 16 residues. CDR1 and CDR2 from the germline V gene are SGHTA and FQGNSA. V lost 5 bases and J lost 2; bases outside the gene matches: 8. The CDR3 loop is CASSRAPGQTNEKLFF. DNA of the CDR3: TGTGCCAGCAGCCGCGCCCCGGGACAGACTAATGAAAAACTGTTTTTT.

The chain recombines TRBV25-1 with TRBJ2-7; tentatively, D is TRBD2 (7 bases). V lost 4 bases and J 0 bases, leaving 16 bases between the germline ends. Germline V gene sequence: CDR1 MGHDK, CDR2 SYGVNS. The CDR3 sequence is 16 residues long. CDR3 residues: CASSVGGGQSSYEQYF. The CDR3 DNA is TGTGCCAGCAGTGTGGGGGGGGGCCAAAGCTCCTACGAGCAGTACTTC.

CDR3 nucleotides: TGTGCCAGCAGGGCACCCGGGGGGTACTCTGGAAACACCATATATTTT. It is translated as CASRAPGGYSGNTIYF. The gene calls are TRBV2 and TRBJ1-3; a possible D gene is TRBD1 (5 bases). Germline values: CDR1 SNHLY, CDR2 FYNNEI. V was pared by 6 bases and J by 0 bases, with 15 bases between. The CDR3 runs 16 residues.

Remarks on this clone: This sample also contains other DNA sequences that code for the same CDR3. V and J are TRBV30 and TRBJ2-7, with no clear D. Germline-derived CDR1 and CDR2 are GTSNPN and SVGIG (reference sequence). This CDR3 contains 11 residues. V was cut by 5 bases and J by 2 bases, with 7 bases left in between. CDR3 loop: CAWSRTYEQYF. The CDR3 coding sequence is TGTGCCTGGTCCCGTACCTACGAGCAGTACTTC.

This chain connects TRBV5-1 to TRBJ2-5; D gene unclear. Trimming shortened V by 2 bases and J by 5 bases, and 10 bases separated the two germline ends. Germline CDR1 is SGHRS and CDR2 is YFSETQ. The CDR3 extends over 13 amino acids. CDR3 nucleotide sequence: TGCGCCAGCAGCTTCGACGAGTGGGAGACCCAGTACTTC. It is translated as CASSFDEWETQYF. Combining the CDR3 with reference TRBV5-1 and TRBJ2-5 gives the whole variable domain KAGVTQTPRYLIKTRGQQVTLSCSPISGHRSVSWYQQTPGQGLQFLFEYFSETQRNKGNFPGRFSGRQFSNSRSEMNVSTLELGDSALYLCASSFDEWETQYFGPGTRLLVL.

V is TRBV7-2 and J is TRBJ1-5, with D uncertain. The CDR3 length is 12 residues. Germline CDR1 SGHTA, CDR2 FQGNSA. The V end was cut by 5 bases, the J end by 3 bases, with 5 bases between. The CDR3 DNA follows: TGTGCCAGCAGCGGTACCAATCAGCCCCAGCATTTT. Amino acids: CASSGTNQPQHF.

This rearrangement joins TRBV25-1 to TRBJ2-1; 7 nucleotides agree with TRBD2. This CDR3 comprises 16 residues. CDR1 and CDR2 from the germline V gene are MGHDK and SYGVNS. With 1 base clipped from V and 4 bases from J, the junction kept 7 bases outside the gene matches. For the CDR3, the DNA is TGTGCCAGCAGTGAATGGGGGGGAGGCGGGTACAATGAGCAGTTCTTC. It codes for CASSEWGGGGYNEQFF.

The rearrangement links TRBV4-1 to TRBJ2-2; 9 bases fit TRBD2. Per germline, CDR1 MGHRA and CDR2 YSYEKL. The trim removed 8 bases at V and 3 bases at J, leaving 10 bases unmatched. The CDR3 is 16 amino acids. CDR3 DNA sequence: TGCGCCAGCCGCGGAGCGGGAGGAATCCACACCGGGGAGCTGTTTTTT. This codes for CASRGAGGIHTGELFF.

This clone occurred a few times. The V call is TRBV28, the J call TRBJ2-7; the D is unclear. In germline, CDR1 is MDHEN, CDR2 SYDVKM. The CDR3 has 12 amino acids. V gave up 6 bases and J gave up 5 bases, with 11 bases separating them. The CDR3 nucleotides are TGTGCCAGCAGGTCCGTACGGCACGAGCAGTACTTC. Protein product: CASRSVRHEQYF.

The V and J genes are TRBV30 and TRBJ1-1; no reliable D call. V lost 5 bases, J lost 1 base, and 11 bases lay in between. The CDR3 contains 13 residues. CDR1 and CDR2 from the germline V gene are GTSNPN and SVGIG (reference sequence). The CDR3 region has the DNA TGTGCCTGGGGACGGACGTCGAACACTGAAGCTTTCTTT. This translates into CAWGRTSNTEAFF.

The chain joins TRBV28 to TRBJ1-6; tentative D call: TRBD1 (5 bases). The CDR3 is 16 amino acids. CDR1 and CDR2 from the germline V gene are MDHEN and SYDVKM. V lost 1 base, J lost 8 bases, and 15 bases lay in between. The CDR3 DNA sequence: TGTGCCAGCAGTTTATTACAACAGGTGGGGGATTCACCCCTCCACTTT. Translated: CASSLLQQVGDSPLHF.

This chain connects TRBV27 to TRBJ2-7; TRBD2 matches at 9 bases. Trimming cost V 4 bases and J 6 bases; bases outside gene matches: 10. There are 15 residues in the CDR3. The germline CDR1 and CDR2 sequences are MNHEY and SMNVEV (reference sequence). The CDR3 region is CASSSSVAGGSEQYF. For the CDR3, the DNA is TGTGCCAGCAGTTCATCCGTGGCGGGGGGGAGCGAGCAGTACTTC.